Detailed here is one T cell receptor beta chain. This clonotype was counted many times. This clone's antigen is unknown. Base qualities are not provided; no much larger clone lies one nucleotide away. The sample comes from a study of beta chain bispecific antibodies for T cell cancers (TCRdb year 2021). Some background on the complete study: After T cells from healthy donors were cocultured with bispecific antibodies and T cell leukemia lines, the researchers used TRBV sequencing of the cells that survived to measure how much each TRBV family was depleted. Surface TRBV12 (TRBV12-3) was expressed on Jurkat cells, and surface TRBV5-5 was expressed on HPB-ALL cells. General findings and caveats noted by the study authors: Cross-reactivity of the anti-TRBV5-5 antibody with TRBV5-6 was attributed to high sequence similarity between the two genes. The TRBV-directed bispecific antibodies appeared to leave every TRBV family member untouched except the targeted genes and the closely related ones. Every sequenced sample was a mix of normal T cells and leukemia cell line cells, and most of the targeted TRBV signal originated from the leukemia cells instead of the normal T cells. Relative to anti-CD19, exposure to anti-TRBV12 lowered the TRBV12-3 share of total TRBV signal by 98.9%, while TRBV12-4 dropped by about 40%, a change that was not significant.

Unique molecular identifier barcodes were built into the libraries and used for clonotype quantification. Qiagen AllPrep DNA/RNA Micro kits were used to isolate total RNA, and an Agilent TapeStation was used to check RNA quality. TCR beta libraries were constructed by 5' RACE, in which cDNA synthesis was followed by two PCR steps with TCR beta constant-region gene-specific primers. An Illumina MiSeq platform was used to sequence the TCR beta libraries. The paper's data handling went like this. MIGEC, MiXCR and VDJtools were used for read processing. To get a clonotype's frequency, the unique molecular identifiers belonging to that clonotype were divided by all unique molecular identifiers in the sample. Nonfunctional TRBV genes listed as pseudogenes or open reading frames in IMGT, such as TRBV1, TRBV12-1 and TRBV21, were excluded. Starting from the raw public reads, TCRdb applied fastp trimming at Q25, assembled clones with MiXCR and retained in-frame beta chains. Every distinct CDR3 protein forms one entry, paired with its most common genes and DNA. For this entry, the V and J calls and clone size follow TCRdb and not the study's own pipeline. Present in this sample are about 20,000 distinct CDR3 sequences, more than 2% of which were seen just once. Of the sample, under 5.5% is held by the ten largest clones.

Trimming takes 3 bases from V and 6 bases from J, and the germline ends sit 17 bases apart. Reading from cysteine to phenylalanine, the CDR3 counts 15 amino acids. Only the CDR3 DNA is retained, 45 bases long and in frame from the first base. CDR1 and CDR2 were assigned from the germline V gene (reference sequence) as MNHEY and SMNVEV. This specimen's treatment or condition label, interpreted: alpha-V12: anti-TRBV12 scFv linked to anti-CD3 scFv. T cells were expanded from blood mononuclear cells for approximately three days with either the anti-CD3 antibody OKT3 or CD3/CD28 Dynabeads. The anti-TRBV12 bispecific sample was taken from a coculture of Jurkat leukemia cells with normal T cells and was compared with an anti-CD19 bispecific control coculture. The culture conditions for expanded T cells were RPMI 1640 plus 10% fetal bovine serum, recombinant human IL-2 (approximately 90 IU/ml) and IL-7 (roughly 4.5 ng/ml). Cocultures combined approximately 50,000 normal T cells with approximately 50,000 target cells and bispecific antibody in roughly 98 ul, incubated 15 to 20 hours at 37°C. Every bispecific antibody was made of two single-chain variable fragments expressed in a single-chain diabody format with a His tag. The effector T cells were obtained from healthy human donors, with peripheral blood mononuclear cells isolated from leukapheresis samples by Ficoll density gradient centrifugation.

The chain joins TRBV27 to TRBJ1-1; a tentative D match to TRBD1 spans 6 bases. Specimen: healthy donor T cells cultured with leukemia cells, collected from a culture containing a bispecific antibody targeting TCR Vbeta12. This receptor was taken from a human donor in good health. Some clones in this sample may be carry-over from other donors' samples. The CDR3 region: CASSFGAQGLSEAFF. In nucleotides, the sequence is TGTGCCAGCAGTTTTGGCGCACAGGGCTTGTCTGAAGCTTTCTTT.